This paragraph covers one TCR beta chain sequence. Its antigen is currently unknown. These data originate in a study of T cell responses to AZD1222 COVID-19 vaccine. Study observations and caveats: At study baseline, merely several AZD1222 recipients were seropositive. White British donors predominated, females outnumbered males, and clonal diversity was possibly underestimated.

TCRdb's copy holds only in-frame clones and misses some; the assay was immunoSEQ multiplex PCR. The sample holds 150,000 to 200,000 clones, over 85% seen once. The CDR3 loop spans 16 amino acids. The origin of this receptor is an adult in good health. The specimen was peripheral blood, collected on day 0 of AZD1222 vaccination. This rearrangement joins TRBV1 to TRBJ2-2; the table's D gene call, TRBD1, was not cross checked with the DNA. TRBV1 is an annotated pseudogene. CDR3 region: CTSSHPGTPNTGELFF. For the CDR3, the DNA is TGCACCAGCAGCCATCCCGGGACACCCAACACCGGGGAGCTGTTTTTT.